The 21 T cell receptor beta chains reported below all come from one sample, sequenced in a study of regulatory T cells. Study observations and caveats: In CD3G-deficient patients, conventional CD4+ T cells were enriched for hydrophobic CDR3 residues at positions 6 and 7.

Primers: 52 TRBV forward and 13 TRBJ reverse. Produced via immunoSEQ multiplex PCR; TCRdb's table is partial and in-frame only. The sample comprises tens of thousands of clones, 93% of which are singletons, and over 0.85% rests with the top ten. Their antigens remain unidentified. Sequencing was carried out using conventional CD4+ T cells sorted from blood. The receptor source for this set is a child aged 2-15 years with CD3G deficiency.

The chain links TRBV28 to TRBJ2-7; D is unresolved. V was trimmed by 4 bases and J by 6 bases, leaving 28 bases between them. Germline CDR1 reads MDHEN; CDR2 reads SYDVKM. This CDR3 contains 18 residues. This CDR3 reads CASSWAAWAQRRIGEQYF. The CDR3 bases are TGTGCCAGCAGTTGGGCCGCCTGGGCTCAGAGGAGAATTGGCGAGCAGTACTTC. Drawing the rest from reference TRBV28 and TRBJ2-7, the complete variable domain is DVKVTQSSRYLVKRTGEKVFLECVQDMDHENMFWYRQDPGLGLRLIYFSYDVKMKEKGDIPEGYSVSREKKERFSLILESASTNQTSMYLCASSWAAWAQRRIGEQYFGPGTRLTVT.

This clone showed up just a few times. The V and J genes are TRBV28 and TRBJ1-5; 8 positions agree with TRBD1. Unmatched junction bases numbered 6, after V lost 2 bases and J lost 6 bases. From germline, CDR1 is MDHEN and CDR2 SYDVKM. This CDR3 has 15 amino acids. CDR3 residues: CASSLGTGLGQPQHF. The CDR3 region has the DNA TGTGCCAGCAGTTTAGGGACAGGTCTGGGTCAGCCCCAGCATTTT.

CDR3: CASSLWGPQHF. The CDR3 DNA follows: TGTGCCAGCAGTTTATGGGGGCCCCAGCATTTT. The rearrangement uses TRBV28 and TRBJ1-5; D unresolved. Germline CDR1 is MDHEN and CDR2 is SYDVKM. Trimming stripped 0 bases from V and 9 bases from J, with 3 bases between. The CDR3 spans 11 residues.

The table lists this clone with a count of one. The chain joins TRBV28 to TRBJ2-2, with 10 bases matching TRBD1. Germline-derived CDR1 and CDR2 are MDHEN and SYDVKM. Trimming removed 8 bases from V and 5 bases from J; junction bases left unmatched: 5. The CDR3 loop spans 14 amino acids. This chain's CDR3 is CASRGQGKTGELFF. CDR3 sequence (DNA): TGTGCCAGCCGGGGACAGGGGAAAACCGGGGAGCTGTTTTTT.

The V call is TRBV6-5, the J call TRBJ2-7; D is undetermined. The germline CDR1 and CDR2 sequences are MNHEY and SVGAGI. CDR3 length equals 10 residues. The V and J ends lost 1 base and 5 bases respectively, with 0 bases between them. In DNA form, the CDR3 reads TGTGCCAGCAGTTACTACGAGCAGTACTTC. This translates into CASSYYEQYF.

The chain uses TRBV6-6 and TRBJ1-1; 7 bases are a match to TRBD1. Germline assignment: CDR1 MNHNY and CDR2 SVGAGI (reference sequence). This CDR3 contains 14 residues. With V trimmed by 9 bases and J by 11 bases, 18 bases remained unmatched. The CDR3 bases are TGTGCCAGTTGCCCAACAGGGGCGGGAGGGACGGCTTTCTTT. It encodes CASCPTGAGGTAFF.

The gene calls are TRBV7-8 and TRBJ2-5, with TRBD2 as a possible D gene (5 bases). The closer fit of TRBJ2-7 to the DNA end suggests the J call may be wrong. CDR3 length: 16 residues. In germline, CDR1 is SGHVS, CDR2 FQNEAQ. This CDR3 is CASSLGISGYSYEQYF. CDR3 nucleotide sequence: TGTGCCAGCAGCTTAGGTATAAGCGGATACTCCTACGAGCAGTACTTC.

CDR3 loop: CASSGHAYTEAFF. CDR3 DNA sequence: TGTGCCAGCTCGGGACACGCATACACTGAAGCTTTCTTT. This rearrangement joins TRBV28 to TRBJ1-1, with D perhaps matching TRBD1 (6 bases). CDR1 and CDR2 (germline): MDHEN, SYDVKM. The V gene lost 8 bases and the J gene lost 3 bases, with 13 bases spanning the gap. The CDR3 has 13 amino acids.

This clone was observed a few times. The V gene is TRBV6-6, the J gene TRBJ1-1, with no clear D. CDR3 length: 12 amino acids. Germline V CDR1 and CDR2: MNHNY, SVGAGI (reference sequence). The V and J ends lost 4 bases and 8 bases respectively, with 11 bases between them. The CDR3 region has the DNA TGTGCCAGCAGTTCCCCTAGTAGGGAAGCTTTCTTT. Residues: CASSSPSREAFF.

The rearrangement uses TRBV5-1 and TRBJ2-1, with a weak D call TRBD2 (6 bases). Germline assignment: CDR1 SGHRS and CDR2 YFSETQ. The CDR3 runs to 13 residues. The V end was cut by 3 bases, the J end by 7 bases, with 11 bases between. For the CDR3, the DNA is TGCGCCAGCAGCTCGGGAGTGTCGAATGAGCAGTTCTTC. It encodes CASSSGVSNEQFF.

This sequence joins TRBV28 and TRBJ2-2; D is perhaps TRBD1 (6 bases). V shed 5 bases and J shed 0 bases, with 7 bases lying between them. Germline assignment: CDR1 MDHEN and CDR2 SYDVKM. The length of the CDR3 is 14 residues. The CDR3 bases are TGTGCCAGCAGTCACAGGGCGAACACCGGGGAGCTGTTTTTT. Translating it yields CASSHRANTGELFF. The full variable domain, its missing parts supplied by reference TRBV28 and TRBJ2-2, is DVKVTQSSRYLVKRTGEKVFLECVQDMDHENMFWYRQDPGLGLRLIYFSYDVKMKEKGDIPEGYSVSREKKERFSLILESASTNQTSMYLCASSHRANTGELFFGEGSRLTVL.

V usage is TRBV28 and J usage is TRBJ2-7; unclear D gene. The CDR3 is 12 residues long. V was shortened by 4 bases and J by 7 bases, with 11 bases between the two germline ends. From germline, CDR1 is MDHEN and CDR2 SYDVKM. CDR3 bases: TGTGCCAGCAGTTCCCAAGGGTGGGAGCAGTACTTC. It yields the protein CASSSQGWEQYF.

The rearrangement links TRBV5-1 to TRBJ2-2, with D perhaps being TRBD1 or TRBD2 (5 bases each). The CDR3 is made up of 15 amino acids. Germline-derived CDR1 and CDR2 are SGHRS and YFSETQ. V lost 0 bases, J lost 8 bases, and 14 bases lay in between. The DNA of the CDR3 is TGCGCCAGCAGCTTGGCCGGGGCCTTAGGAGGGGAGCTGTTTTTT. This encodes CASSLAGALGGELFF.

The V gene is TRBV5-1, the J gene TRBJ2-1, with unresolved D. V dropped 0 bases and J dropped 0 bases, with 7 bases sitting between them. The length of the CDR3 is 15 residues. Germline values: CDR1 SGHRS, CDR2 YFSETQ. The CDR3 nucleotides read TGCGCCAGCAGCTTGGACGTGAGCTCCTACAATGAGCAGTTCTTC. This encodes CASSLDVSSYNEQFF.

The rearrangement uses TRBV7-9 and TRBJ1-1; D unclear. Germline loops: CDR1 SEHNR, CDR2 FQNEAQ (reference sequence). The CDR3 loop spans 13 amino acids. V dropped 2 bases and J dropped 0 bases, with 4 bases sitting between them. The CDR3 nucleotides read TGTGCCAGCAGCTTAACTCTGAACACTGAAGCTTTCTTT. As protein: CASSLTLNTEAFF. The full variable domain, with the rest looked up from reference TRBV7-9 and TRBJ1-1, is DTGVSQNPRHKITKRGQNVTFRCDPISEHNRLYWYRQTLGQGPEFLTYFQNEAQLEKSRLLSDRFSAERPKGSFSTLEIQRTEQGDSAMYLCASSLTLNTEAFFGQGTRLTVV.

The J gene is TRBJ1-3, the V gene TRBV5-1; D remains unclear. Germline loops: CDR1 SGHRS, CDR2 YFSETQ. The CDR3 length is 15 residues. Trimming took off 2 bases at V and 0 bases at J, with 9 bases between the two ends. CDR3 in DNA: TGCGCCAGCAGCTTAGACGGATACTCTGGAAACACCATATATTTT. It encodes CASSLDGYSGNTIYF.

The chain combines TRBV28 with TRBJ2-2; 10 bases are shared with TRBD1. V gave up 6 bases and J gave up 5 bases; unmatched junction bases: 6. CDR1 is MDHEN and CDR2 is SYDVKM in the germline V gene. This CDR3 comprises 15 residues. CDR3 in amino acids: CASRAAGQGTGELFF. CDR3 nucleotides: TGTGCCAGCAGAGCAGCGGGACAGGGGACCGGGGAGCTGTTTTTT. The full variable domain, completed using reference TRBV28 and TRBJ2-2, is DVKVTQSSRYLVKRTGEKVFLECVQDMDHENMFWYRQDPGLGLRLIYFSYDVKMKEKGDIPEGYSVSREKKERFSLILESASTNQTSMYLCASRAAGQGTGELFFGEGSRLTVL.

The chain couples TRBV7-8 to TRBJ2-7; D unresolved. The CDR3 loop spans 13 amino acids. V was clipped by 0 bases and J by 6 bases, with 9 bases between them. Germline V gives CDR1 SGHVS, CDR2 FQNEAQ. The CDR3 loop is CASSLAARSEQYF. CDR3 coding DNA: TGTGCCAGCAGCTTAGCGGCAAGGTCCGAGCAGTACTTC. Variable domain in full (rest from reference TRBV7-8 and TRBJ2-7): GAGVSQSPRYKVAKRGQDVALRCDPISGHVSLFWYQQALGQGPEFLTYFQNEAQLDKSGLPSDRFFAERPEGSVSTLKIQRTQQEDSAVYLCASSLAARSEQYFGPGTRLTVT.

This clone appeared once. This rearrangement joins TRBV28 to TRBJ2-3, with 8 positions matching TRBD2. V dropped 5 bases and J dropped 3; count of bases not matched to a gene: 1. The CDR3 contains 13 residues. The germline gives CDR1 MDHEN, CDR2 SYDVKM. The CDR3 loop is CASSPGGTDTQYF. The CDR3 DNA reads as TGTGCCAGCAGTCCGGGGGGGACAGATACGCAGTATTTT.

V gene TRBV18 combines with J gene TRBJ2-5; D not resolved. The CDR3 sequence is 12 residues long. CDR1 and CDR2 (germline): KGHSH, LQKENI. V was trimmed by 5 bases and J by 0 bases, leaving 4 bases between them. The chain's CDR3 is CASSTYQETQYF. The CDR3 DNA reads TGTGCCAGCTCAACGTACCAAGAGACCCAGTACTTC.

Turning to this clone: Other DNA sequences in this specimen translate into the identical CDR3. The chain has TRBV5-6 and TRBJ2-1; 12 bases agree with TRBD2. Trimming took 3 bases from V and 11 from J; bases not matched to a gene: 15. The CDR3 extends over 17 amino acids. CDR1 and CDR2 from the germline V gene are SGHDT and YYEEEE. The CDR3 nucleotides read TGTGCCAGCAGCTCGGGACTAGCGGGCCTTGGACACAAGAAGCAGTTCTTC. Translating gives CASSSGLAGLGHKKQFF.